The present T cell receptor (beta chain) was sequenced within a study of PD-1 blockade in classical Hodgkin lymphoma. General study points: Newly diagnosed patients were reported to exhibit reduced baseline TCR diversity relative to healthy donors. Repertoire differences have undefined causes, possibly disease activity or prior therapy. Patients who began taking nivolumab under 1 year after ASCT were left out.

Exposure to brentuximab vedotin varied, and each patient had relapsed following autologous stem cell transplantation. TCRdb's copy holds only in-frame clones and misses some; the assay was immunoSEQ multiplex PCR. The data show around 99,000 clones, 81% seen once. Of note for this clone: Its antigen is as yet unknown.

Germline V gene data show CDR1 as SGDLS and CDR2 as YYNGEE. The CDR3 totals 18 residues. With V trimmed by 0 bases and J by 3 bases, 10 bases remained unmatched. The sample in question was peripheral blood mononuclear cells (PBMCs), obtained before the second cycle of nivolumab. The rearrangement links TRBV9 to TRBJ2-7; the match to TRBD1 covers 12 bases. The sequence came from a human donor with classical Hodgkin lymphoma. The CDR3 DNA is TGTGCCAGCAGCGTAGTAGTAGTGGGGACAGGGGGCCTCTACGAGCAGTACTTC. This gives the protein CASSVVVVGTGGLYEQYF.